Reported below is one T cell receptor beta chain. Its cognate antigen is unknown. Deletions cut 1 base from V and 4 bases from J, with 8 bases between. Germline V gene data show CDR1 as SGHRS and CDR2 as YFSETQ. CDR3 length: 14 residues. This sample stems from a study of vaccination and CD4 T cells after COVID-19. Whole-study context: Overlapping spike peptides of SARS-CoV-2, HCoV-NL63, HCoV-OC43 and HCoV-229E stimulated the cells. Control cultures were supplied with a CEFX pool, an HIV-1 Nef pool, or no peptide at all.

Sequencing of the DNA from cultured CD4+ T cells was carried out with the Oncomine TCR Beta short-read assay. TCRdb reprocessed the PCR reads with MiXCR, giving one entry per CDR3 protein. The sample has around 16,000 distinct CDR3 sequences; 35% are singletons. Treatment described: roughly ten-day PBMC culture with coronavirus spike peptide pools or control peptides (ViraFEST assay). The source material was cultured CD4+ T cells from blood. The receptor's source is a human donor with COVID-19. The chain combines TRBV5-1 with TRBJ2-2, with D unresolved. The CDR3 region has the DNA TGCGCCAGCAGCTTGATGAGAGCCACCGGGGAGCTGTTTTTT. The encoded protein is CASSLMRATGELFF.